This TCR beta chain derives from a study of OX40 agonist ivuxolimab in advanced cancers. Study overall: Hepatocellular carcinoma, melanoma, renal cell or head and neck cancer affected the dose-escalation patients.

Assay used: immunoSEQ multiplex PCR; TCRdb lists only in-frame clones, some missing. Among about 54,000 clones listed, 75% to 95% were seen once. The germline V gene has CDR1 LNHDA and CDR2 SQIVND (reference sequence). This CDR3 has 12 residues. Trimming shortened V by 4 bases and J by 7 bases, and 10 bases separated the two germline ends. Sequenced here: CD4+ or CD8+ T cells sorted from blood, sampled in a trial of the OX40 agonist ivuxolimab. The receptor comes from an adult with an advanced solid tumor such as melanoma, head and neck, liver or kidney cancer. The chain couples TRBV19 to TRBJ1-1; weak D call: TRBD1 (6 bases). DNA of the CDR3: TGTGCCAGTAGTACCGGGACACTTGAAGCTTTCTTT. Its protein product is CASSTGTLEAFF.